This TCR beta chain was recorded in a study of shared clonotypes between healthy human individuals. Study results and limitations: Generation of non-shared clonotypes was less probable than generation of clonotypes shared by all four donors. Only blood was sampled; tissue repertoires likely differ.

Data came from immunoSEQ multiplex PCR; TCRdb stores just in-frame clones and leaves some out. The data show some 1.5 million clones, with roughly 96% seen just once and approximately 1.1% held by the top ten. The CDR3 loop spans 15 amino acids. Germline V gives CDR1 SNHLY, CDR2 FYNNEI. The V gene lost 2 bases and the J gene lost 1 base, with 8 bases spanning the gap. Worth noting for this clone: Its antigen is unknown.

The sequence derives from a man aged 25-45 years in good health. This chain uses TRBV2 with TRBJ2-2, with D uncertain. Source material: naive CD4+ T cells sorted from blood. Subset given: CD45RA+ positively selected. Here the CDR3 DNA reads TGTGCCAGCAGTGAACGAGGTTTGAACACCGGGGAGCTGTTTTTT. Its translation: CASSERGLNTGELFF.